Shown below are 13 T cell receptor beta chains from a single sample sequenced in a study of T cells in pancreatic ductal adenocarcinoma. Clones were read by immunoSEQ multiplex PCR, and TCRdb kept only the in-frame ones, dropping some. The sample shows 30,000 or so clones, approximately 92% of them seen only once. No neoadjuvant therapy was given to the selected pancreatic ductal adenocarcinoma patients before their surgery. Sequencing used PBMCs. The receptor source for this set is a human donor with pancreatic ductal adenocarcinoma.

This chain connects TRBV11-2 to TRBJ2-7, with D perhaps matching TRBD2 (7 bases). V was cut by 6 bases and J by 3 bases, with 18 bases left in between. CDR3 length equals 15 residues. Looked up from germline, CDR1 is SGHAT and CDR2 is FQNNGV. For the CDR3, the DNA is TGTGCCAGCAGTGAGGGGGGGGGCCCTCTCTACGAGCAGTACTTC. It encodes CASSEGGGPLYEQYF.

The V gene is TRBV7-2, the J gene TRBJ2-7; unclear D gene. The CDR3 is 12 residues long. Trimming shortened V by 3 bases and J by 6 bases, and 9 bases separated the two germline ends. Germline lookup yields CDR1 SGHTA and CDR2 FQGNSA. CDR3 protein: CASSFISSEQYF. The CDR3 DNA reads as TGTGCCAGCAGCTTTATCTCTAGCGAGCAGTACTTC.

In its sample, this clone was seen once. V is TRBV27 and J is TRBJ1-2, with unresolved D. CDR3 length equals 12 residues. The V end lost 2 bases, the J end lost 5 bases, and 6 bases lay between the germline ends. Germline lookup yields CDR1 MNHEY and CDR2 SMNVEV (reference sequence). Written as DNA, the CDR3 is TGTGCCAGCAGTTTAAGCGGGTATGGCTACACCTTC. Protein sequence: CASSLSGYGYTF.

The rearrangement joins TRBV19 to TRBJ2-3; TRBD1 matches at 8 bases. The V segment lost 8 bases and the J segment 1 base; nucleotides outside the gene matches: 2. Germline V gene data show CDR1 as LNHDA and CDR2 as SQIVND (reference sequence). The CDR3 spans 13 residues. CDR3 loop: CASGTGRTDTQYF. The DNA of the CDR3 is TGTGCCAGTGGGACAGGCCGCACAGATACGCAGTATTTT. The full variable domain, its missing parts supplied by reference TRBV19 and TRBJ2-3, is DGGITQSPKYLFRKEGQNVTLSCEQNLNHDAMYWYRQDPGQGLRLIYYSQIVNDFQKGDIAEGYSVSREKKESFPLTVTSAQKNPTAFYLCASGTGRTDTQYFGPGTRLTVL.

The chain is built from TRBV27 and TRBJ1-5; 8 bases are a match to TRBD1. CDR3 length: 14 amino acids. Trimming took 4 bases from V and 7 from J; bases not matched to a gene: 6. Per the germline V gene, CDR1 is MNHEY and CDR2 is SMNVEV (reference sequence). For the CDR3, the DNA is TGTGCCAGCAGTTCCCAGGGGGCCGAGCAGCCCCAGCATTTT. Translating gives CASSSQGAEQPQHF.

J is TRBJ1-5 and V is TRBV12-5; the D gene is possibly TRBD1 (5 bases). The V end was cut by 8 bases, the J end by 6 bases, with 14 bases between. This CDR3 region has 13 residues. Germline V gene data show CDR1 as LGHNT and CDR2 as FRNRAP. The CDR3 DNA follows: TGTGCTAGTTTACAACTGGGGGGTCAGCCCCAGCATTTT. It specifies CASLQLGGQPQHF.

V and J are TRBV4-3 and TRBJ2-7; D gene ambiguous. CDR3 length: 14 amino acids. In germline, CDR1 is LGHNA, CDR2 YSLEER. Trimming removed 0 bases from V and 7 bases from J, with 13 bases in between. In DNA, the CDR3 is TGCGCCAGCAGCCAAGATCTAACTCCGCGGGAGCAGTACTTC. As protein: CASSQDLTPREQYF.

This chain links TRBV6-5 with TRBJ1-4, with 8 nucleotides matching TRBD1. CDR3 length: 15 amino acids. J lost 5 bases, V lost 6 bases, and 8 bases had no gene match. The germline CDR1 and CDR2 sequences are MNHEY and SVGAGI. Here the CDR3 reads CASSHGTGLNEKLFF. CDR3 nucleotides: TGTGCCAGCAGCCATGGGACAGGCTTAAATGAAAAACTGTTTTTT.

The V gene is TRBV4-1, the J gene TRBJ2-1, with TRBD2 as a possible D gene (6 bases). The CDR3 spans 16 residues. Germline CDR1 reads MGHRA; CDR2 reads YSYEKL. V lost 0 bases and J 4 bases, leaving 13 bases between the germline ends. CDR3 loop: CASSQDRLARYNEQFF. CDR3 sequence (DNA): TGCGCCAGCAGCCAAGATCGGCTAGCGCGGTACAATGAGCAGTTCTTC.

The chain combines TRBV6-1 with TRBJ2-2, with a weak D call TRBD2 (6 bases). V lost 5 bases, J lost 0 bases, and 10 bases lay in between. The germline V gene encodes CDR1 MNHNS and CDR2 SASEGT. The CDR3 sequence is 15 residues long. As DNA, the CDR3 is TGTGCCAGCAGTTTGGTAGCGGCGAACACCGGGGAGCTGTTTTTT. Translation gives CASSLVAANTGELFF.

The chain is built from TRBV28 and TRBJ2-7; 7 nucleotides agree with TRBD2. The V gene end was trimmed by 6 bases and the J gene end by 2 bases; junction bases not matched to a gene: 4. Germline V gene data show CDR1 as MDHEN and CDR2 as SYDVKM. CDR3 length: 13 amino acids. The CDR3 reads CASSQGTTYEQYF. CDR3 DNA sequence: TGTGCCAGCAGCCAAGGGACTACCTACGAGCAGTACTTC.

The rearrangement joins TRBV19 to TRBJ2-3; possible D gene TRBD2, 5 bases. V lost 2 bases to trimming and J lost 6 bases, with 9 bases between them. The germline V gene has CDR1 LNHDA and CDR2 SQIVND (reference sequence). This CDR3 has 13 residues. The CDR3 here is CASSITRPDTQYF. The CDR3 DNA follows: TGTGCCAGTAGTATAACTAGACCCGATACGCAGTATTTT.

The rearrangement uses TRBV7-9 and TRBJ2-1; 8 bases align to TRBD2. With 4 bases clipped from V and 6 bases from J, the junction kept 5 bases outside the gene matches. The CDR3 covers 14 residues. CDR1 and CDR2 from the germline V gene are SEHNR and FQNEAQ (reference sequence). CDR3 DNA sequence: TGTGCCAGCAGCTCGGCGGGAGGAGGCAATGAGCAGTTCTTC. It encodes CASSSAGGGNEQFF.